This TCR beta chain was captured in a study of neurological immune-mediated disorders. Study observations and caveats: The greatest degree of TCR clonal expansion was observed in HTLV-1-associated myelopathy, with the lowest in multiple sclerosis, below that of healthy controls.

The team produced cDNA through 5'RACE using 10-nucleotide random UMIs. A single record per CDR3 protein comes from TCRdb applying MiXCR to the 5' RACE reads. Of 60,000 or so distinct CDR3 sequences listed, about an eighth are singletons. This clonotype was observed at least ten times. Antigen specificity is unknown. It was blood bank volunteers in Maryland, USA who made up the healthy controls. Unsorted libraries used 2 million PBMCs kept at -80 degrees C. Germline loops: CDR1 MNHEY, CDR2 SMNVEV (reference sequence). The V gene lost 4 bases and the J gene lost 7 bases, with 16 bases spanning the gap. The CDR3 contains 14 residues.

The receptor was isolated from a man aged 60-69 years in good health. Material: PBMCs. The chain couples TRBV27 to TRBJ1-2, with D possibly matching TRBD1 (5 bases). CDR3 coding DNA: TGTGCCAGCAGTTCGGGAGAAAGGAGGGGTGGCTACACCTTC. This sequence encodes CASSSGERRGGYTF.